The 21 T cell receptor beta chains presented below share a single source sample, sequenced in a study of human T cells and chemical hapten exposure. Time point of the sample: patch test 1, 2 weeks after DPC sensitization. Described treatment: therapeutic diphenylcyclopropenone sensitization with weekly scalp DPC. TCRdb analysed the RACE reads with MiXCR anew, one entry per CDR3 protein. Of over 65,000 distinct CDR3 sequences listed, approximately 12% were seen once; the top ten hold approximately 4%. The starting material was whole blood, obtained in connection with sensitization to the hapten diphenylcyclopropenone (DPC). All receptors come from a woman aged 45-65 years with alopecia areata. Some clones in this sample may be carry-over from other donors' samples.

Notes on this clonotype: Since a much larger clone is just one base distant, this may be a read error. The chain uses TRBV27 and TRBJ1-1, with no clear D. Germline V gene lookup returns CDR1 MNHEY and CDR2 SMNVEV (reference sequence). The ends were cut back, 7 bases at V and 0 bases at J, with 9 bases in the middle. This CDR3 spans 13 amino acids. The CDR3 loop reads CASTRKMNTEAFF. The CDR3 bases are TGTGCCAGCACTCGTAAAATGAACACTGAAGCTTTCTTT.

J is TRBJ2-1 and V is TRBV5-1, with TRBD2 matching 8 bases. The trim removed 0 bases at V and 9 bases at J, leaving 2 bases unmatched. The CDR3 is 13 residues long. Per germline, CDR1 SGHRS and CDR2 YFSETQ. CDR3 region: CASSLVAGGEQFF. The CDR3 bases are TGCGCCAGCAGCTTGGTTGCGGGAGGTGAGCAGTTCTTC.

There are many counts of this clonotype. The CDR3 reads CASSQGGEQYF. In DNA form, the CDR3 reads TGCGCCAGCAGTCAAGGCGGCGAGCAGTACTTC. The V gene is TRBV23-1, the J gene TRBJ2-7; D not resolved. TRBV23-1 is noted as an ORF with a role that remains uncertain. Trimming cost V 2 bases and J 6 bases, with 5 bases left between them. The CDR3 covers 11 residues.

This chain connects TRBV6-1 to TRBJ1-2; D call uncertain. V was cut by 6 bases and J by 1 base, with 21 bases left in between. Germline V gene sequence: CDR1 MNHNS, CDR2 SASEGT. There are 17 residues in the CDR3. The CDR3 DNA sequence: TGTGCCAGCAGCCCCCGGGTCGGGCAGAACCTTAACTATGGCTACACCTTC. This encodes CASSPRVGQNLNYGYTF.

The chain uses TRBV6-2 or TRBV6-3 and TRBJ2-1, with 14 bases aligning to TRBD2. The germline CDR1 and CDR2 sequences are MNHEY and SVGEGT. CDR3 length: 15 amino acids. After removal of 5 bases from V and 7 bases from J, the junction contained 4 bases not matched to a gene. CDR3 amino acids: CASSHGTSGSNEQFF. The CDR3 DNA follows: TGTGCCAGCAGTCACGGGACTAGCGGGAGTAATGAGCAGTTCTTC.

V usage is TRBV5-6 and J usage is TRBJ1-1; D is unresolved. This CDR3 contains 15 residues. Deletions cut 4 bases from V and 1 base from J, with 14 bases between. The germline gives CDR1 SGHDT, CDR2 YYEEEE. Here the CDR3 reads CASSPGVAPNTEAFF. Written as DNA, the CDR3 is TGTGCCAGCAGCCCGGGCGTGGCCCCGAACACTGAAGCTTTCTTT.

In this sample, this clonotype turned up a few times. The chain carries TRBV3-1 and TRBJ2-1; maybe TRBD2 (7 bases). The CDR3 covers 15 residues. CDR1 is LGHDT and CDR2 is YNNKEL in the germline V gene (reference sequence). Between the trimmed V and J ends, which lost 4 bases and 5 bases, there was a span of 15 bases. Written as DNA, the CDR3 is TGTGCCAGCAGCCCGCGCGGGGGCCTCGACAATGAGCAGTTCTTC. Translated, it gives CASSPRGGLDNEQFF.

This clonotype was recorded at least ten times. The chain links TRBV5-1 to TRBJ2-1; no clear D gene. This CDR3 has 12 residues. Trimming stripped 1 base from V and 9 bases from J, with 8 bases between. From germline, CDR1 is SGHRS and CDR2 YFSETQ. The CDR3 coding sequence is TGCGCCAGCAGCTTGTTTAGGGTTGAGCAGTTCTTC. Amino acids: CASSLFRVEQFF.

This clonotype was detected many times. J is TRBJ1-1 and V is TRBV20-1; D gene ambiguous. V was clipped by 8 bases and J by 3 bases, with 16 bases between them. From germline, CDR1 is DFQATT and CDR2 SNEGSKA (reference sequence). The CDR3 is made up of 13 amino acids. The CDR3 sequence is CSKTGSPHTEAFF. CDR3 bases: TGCAGTAAGACCGGGTCTCCACACACTGAAGCTTTCTTT.

CDR3 DNA: TGCGCCAGCAGCTTGCAGGCAGACCTGGCTCCTGAAGCTTTCTTT. Translating it yields CASSLQADLAPEAFF. The V gene is TRBV5-1, the J gene TRBJ1-1; D unresolved. This CDR3 comprises 15 residues. The germline V gene has CDR1 SGHRS and CDR2 YFSETQ. Trimming shortened V by 1 base and J by 6 bases, and 16 bases separated the two germline ends.

This clonotype has a handful of counts. This rearrangement joins TRBV6-5 to TRBJ2-1; tentative D call: TRBD1 (5 bases). Trimming took 0 bases from V and 4 from J, leaving 7 bases between them. Germline assignment: CDR1 MNHEY and CDR2 SVGAGI. The length of the CDR3 is 14 residues. DNA for the CDR3: TGTGCCAGCAGTTACTCGGACAAGTACAATGAGCAGTTCTTC. Translated: CASSYSDKYNEQFF.

This clonotype was found many times. The V and J genes are TRBV4-2 and TRBJ2-3; either TRBD1 or TRBD2 may supply D (5 bases each). V lost 1 base to trimming and J lost 0 bases, with 11 bases between them. Germline CDR1 is LGHNA and CDR2 is YNFKEQ. The CDR3 sequence is 16 residues long. The CDR3 sequence: CASSQGHRTSTDTQYF. CDR3 in DNA: TGTGCCAGCAGCCAAGGGCACAGGACTAGCACAGATACGCAGTATTTT.

This clonotype was picked up many times. The chain combines TRBV6-6 with TRBJ2-2, with D unresolved. The CDR3 is 12 residues long. V lost 6 bases and J lost 6, with 8 bases in between. CDR1 is MNHNY, CDR2 SVGAGI, per germline (reference sequence). The CDR3 DNA sequence: TGTGCCAGCAGCCCCCCGCCCGGGGAGCTGTTTTTT. The encoded protein is CASSPPPGELFF.

Ten or more counts support this clonotype. The DNA for the CDR3 is TGTGCCAGCAGCTCCGGGGACGGTCAGCCCCAGCATTTT. It yields the protein CASSSGDGQPQHF. This sequence joins TRBV7-6 and TRBJ1-5; maybe TRBD1 (5 bases). CDR3 length: 13 residues. With 4 bases removed from V and 6 bases from J, the gap between germline ends came to 10 bases. Germline V CDR1 and CDR2: SGHVS, FNYEAQ.

This clonotype has a count of ten or more. The chain carries TRBV20-1 and TRBJ2-6, with D tentatively TRBD1 (6 bases). From germline, CDR1 is DFQATT and CDR2 SNEGSKA (reference sequence). This CDR3 region has 13 residues. V shed 7 bases and J shed 0 bases, with 7 bases lying between them. Here the CDR3 DNA reads TGCAGTGGGACAGTCTCTGGGGCCAACGTCCTGACTTTC. Translated: CSGTVSGANVLTF.

This clonotype was counted between two and nine times. The chain is built from TRBV7-2 and TRBJ2-3; 12 bases agree with TRBD2. V shed 1 base and J 7 bases; nucleotides not matched to a gene: 9. The length of the CDR3 is 17 residues. The germline V gene encodes CDR1 SGHTA and CDR2 FQGNSA. The CDR3 DNA sequence: TGTGCCAGCAGCTTAGGCCCTAGCGGGGGGGCAGGCCATACGCAGTATTTT. Translated, it gives CASSLGPSGGAGHTQYF.

As DNA, the CDR3 is TGCAGTGCCGAGGGGGCTGATGGCTACACCTTC. Protein sequence: CSAEGADGYTF. V is TRBV20-1 and J is TRBJ1-2; 7 bases match TRBD1. The CDR3 is 11 amino acids. CDR1 and CDR2 (germline): DFQATT, SNEGSKA (reference sequence). Trimming cost V 6 bases and J 6 bases; bases outside gene matches: 4.

This clonotype was detected a few times. The chain combines TRBV28 with TRBJ2-7; 7 nucleotides line up with TRBD2. The CDR3 sequence is 14 residues long. The trim removed 5 bases at V and 11 bases at J, leaving 15 bases unmatched. Germline V gene data show CDR1 as MDHEN and CDR2 as SYDVKM. Written as DNA, the CDR3 is TGTGCCAGCAGTACCGGGACGCGCCTTCGGGAGGAGTACTTC. This encodes CASSTGTRLREEYF.

This clonotype was observed a handful of times. The chain joins TRBV18 to TRBJ2-2; 8 bases are shared with TRBD2. V shed 3 bases and J 3 bases; nucleotides not matched to a gene: 6. Germline V lookup: CDR1 KGHSH, CDR2 LQKENI. This CDR3 has 16 residues. CDR3 in amino acids: CASSPTSGTYTGELFF. CDR3 bases: TGTGCCAGCTCACCCACTAGCGGCACCTACACCGGGGAGCTGTTTTTT.

The chain is built from TRBV7-9 and TRBJ2-5; no clear D. V was trimmed by 4 bases and J by 1 base, leaving 10 bases between them. CDR3 length equals 14 residues. Germline assignment: CDR1 SEHNR and CDR2 FQNEAQ (reference sequence). CDR3 nucleotide sequence: TGTGCCAGCAGCTCCACACGAGGCCAAGAGACCCAGTACTTC. Amino acid sequence: CASSSTRGQETQYF.

The J gene is TRBJ1-5, the V gene TRBV5-1; weak D call: TRBD1 (6 bases). This CDR3 region has 14 residues. CDR1 SGHRS and CDR2 YFSETQ come from the germline V gene. V lost 4 bases and J 5 bases, leaving 13 bases between the germline ends. CDR3 loop: CASSTGQLDQPQHF. The CDR3 DNA reads as TGCGCCAGCAGCACCGGACAGCTTGATCAGCCCCAGCATTTT.